This entry features one T cell receptor (beta chain) sequence. What this receptor recognizes is not known. No base quality values were provided; no much bigger clone lies one nucleotide off. These data originate in a study of blood T cell repertoires in COVID-19 (dated by TCRdb to 2018 to 2020). In terms of the full investigation: Samples from collaborators originated in the United States, Italy and Spain and spanned both the acute and convalescent phases of COVID-19. The sample metadata nearly always contained a de-identified subject ID, COVID-19 status, age in years and sex. The material from the prospective study consisted of cDNA or gDNA derived from T cells, B-cell-depleted T cells, or PBMCs. The samples were drawn from two sources: the first 160 participants of the ongoing ImmuneRACE study, and some 1,300 subjects contributed by 6 global collaborators. Where available, HLA class I and class II types were taken from metadata supplied by the sample provider and were not determined by assay-based typing. A freely available public database, intended as a resource for researchers studying the immune response to SARS-CoV-2, is where the repertoires were released. The dataset comprised deeply sampled blood TCRbeta repertoires from subjects exposed to, actively infected with, or recovered from COVID-19. General study outcomes and caveats: Clinical and demographic metadata were provided uncurated, with the amount varying by source and participant.

Collaborating institutions collected whole blood in K2EDTA tubes following their own protocols. For TCRbeta analysis, collaborators shipped samples in one of three forms: frozen whole blood, isolated PBMCs, or DNA extracted from either of those sample types. The CDR3, from cysteine to phenylalanine, totals 16 residues. CDR3 DNA only is kept here, 48 bases in frame from base 1. A distance of 13 bases separates the germline ends of V and J, which lose 2 bases and 2 bases respectively. Taken from the germline V gene, the CDR1 and CDR2 loops are ENHRY and SYGVKD. TCRbeta CDR3 regions were amplified from genomic DNA by means of the immunoSEQ Assay, a bias-controlled multiplex PCR. Processing in the source paper ran as follows. The number of nucleated cells in each sample was estimated by amplification of reference gene primers within the assay. To quantify the absolute abundance of each unique TCRbeta CDR3 rearrangement, sequence reads were collapsed and filtered. For each sample, productive Simpson clonality was calculated as the square root of Simpson's diversity index across productive rearrangements. This is the immuneACCESS table as TCRdb keeps it, with only in-frame sequences that have V and J called. A part of the clones is gone; compared with another copy, unresolved V genes explain less than half, and the rest is unexplained. Clone size and V and J calls were adopted from that table, with D and trimming inferred from the DNA. Counted in this sample were more than 300,000 clones; 83% of them appeared once. Of the sample, approximately 1.1% is held by the ten largest clones.

Sequenced sample: peripheral blood. This chain joins TRBV10-3 to TRBJ2-1, with TRBD2 perhaps the D gene, on 6 matching bases. The TCR sequence derives from a woman in her forties or fifties with acute or convalescent COVID-19. The CDR3: CAISEREGGAYNEQFF. The sequence in DNA is TGTGCCATCAGTGAGCGAGAGGGAGGAGCCTACAATGAGCAGTTCTTC.